This TCR beta chain comes out of a study of shared clonotypes between healthy human individuals. TCRdb keeps only in-frame clones here, not all; method: immunoSEQ multiplex PCR. The table records roughly 500,000 clones, about four fifths of them present only once. Study donors comprised healthy, HIV-negative adults devoid of recent acute infection or vaccination. In germline, CDR1 is SGHAT, CDR2 FQNNGV. The CDR3 has 14 residues. The V and J ends lost 1 base and 3 bases, in that order; junction bases with no gene match: 2. This rearrangement joins TRBV11-2 to TRBJ1-2, with 7 bases that match TRBD1. This TCR was recovered from a woman aged 35 to 49 in good health. Some clones in this sample may be carry-over from other donors' samples. The sequencing sample was made of PBMCs. The CDR3 DNA is TGTGCCAGCAGCTTAGCGGGACAGTACTATGGCTACACCTTC. Encoded protein: CASSLAGQYYGYTF. The variable domain in full, with the rest retrieved from reference TRBV11-2 and TRBJ1-2, is EAGVAQSPRYKIIEKRQSVAFWCNPISGHATLYWYQQILGQGPKLLIQFQNNGVVDDSQLPKDRFSAERLKGVDSTLKIQPAKLEDSAVYLCASSLAGQYYGYTFGSGTRLTVV.